This T cell receptor (beta chain) was identified in a study of blood T cell repertoires in COVID-19. The wider study: The cDNA or gDNA used as material had been derived from T cells, B-cell-depleted T cells, or PBMCs.

V shed 8 bases and J shed 8 bases, with 16 bases lying between them. The CDR3 is 13 amino acids. Per germline, CDR1 MDHEN and CDR2 SYDVKM. This clone was counted between two and nine times. TCRdb's table, derived via immunoSEQ multiplex PCR, lists solely in-frame clones and lacks some. The sample consists of roughly 30,000 clones, just over 90% of them appearing once. The chain employs TRBV28 and TRBJ2-1; possibly TRBD2 for D (6 bases). Source material: peripheral blood. This TCR was sampled from a man between 60 and 70 years old with acute or convalescent COVID-19. Here the CDR3 reads CASEVGGRYEQFF. The DNA of the CDR3 is TGTGCCAGCGAAGTGGGAGGAAGGTATGAGCAGTTCTTC.